This T cell receptor (beta chain) was sequenced during a study of T cell responses to AZD1222 COVID-19 vaccine. Across the whole study: Second doses at about 4 or about 12 weeks were pooled.

Generated by immunoSEQ multiplex PCR, the TCRdb table keeps only in-frame clones and is missing some. The sample contains roughly 120,000 clones, about 90% of which appear only once. About this clone itself: Its target is unknown.

Study-level findings and limits: No day 14 peak samples; only post-peak repertoires were characterized.

In germline, CDR1 is SGHTA, CDR2 FQGNSA. V dropped 7 bases and J dropped 0 bases, with 15 bases sitting between them. The CDR3 is made up of 16 amino acids. The J gene is TRBJ2-2, the V gene TRBV7-2; D unresolved. The origin of this receptor is an adult in good health. The specimen was peripheral blood, collected on day 0 of AZD1222 vaccination. In DNA, the CDR3 is TGTGCCAGCATCTCCAAACAGATCGCGAACACCGGGGAGCTGTTTTTT. Translated: CASISKQIANTGELFF.